This T cell receptor beta chain is from a study of radiotherapy plus CTLA-4 blockade in lung cancer. CDR3 length: 13 residues. V was clipped by 2 bases and J by 6 bases, with 10 bases between them. CDR1 and CDR2 (germline): MNHNS, SASEGT. Assay: immunoSEQ multiplex PCR; the TCRdb copy retains only in-frame clones and omits some. Seen here are roughly 80,000 clones, over 70% observed once, and the top ten hold 3.5% to 4.5%. Notes on this clone: The antigen is undetermined.

General study results and limits: Interferon-beta, together with early blood T cell clone dynamics, reportedly best predicted response. Clones of tumor-derived TCRs expanded in blood after radiotherapy plus ipilimumab.

This sequence was found in a human donor with non-small cell lung cancer who had a partial response to radiotherapy plus ipilimumab. Some clones in this sample may be carry-over from other donors' samples. The source material was peripheral blood, sampled from a patient treated with radiotherapy plus ipilimumab. V usage is TRBV6-1 and J usage is TRBJ1-2; D perhaps matches TRBD1 (5 bases). The CDR3 DNA reads as TGTGCCAGCAGTGAATCAGGGAAACATGGCTACACCTTC. This translates into CASSESGKHGYTF.